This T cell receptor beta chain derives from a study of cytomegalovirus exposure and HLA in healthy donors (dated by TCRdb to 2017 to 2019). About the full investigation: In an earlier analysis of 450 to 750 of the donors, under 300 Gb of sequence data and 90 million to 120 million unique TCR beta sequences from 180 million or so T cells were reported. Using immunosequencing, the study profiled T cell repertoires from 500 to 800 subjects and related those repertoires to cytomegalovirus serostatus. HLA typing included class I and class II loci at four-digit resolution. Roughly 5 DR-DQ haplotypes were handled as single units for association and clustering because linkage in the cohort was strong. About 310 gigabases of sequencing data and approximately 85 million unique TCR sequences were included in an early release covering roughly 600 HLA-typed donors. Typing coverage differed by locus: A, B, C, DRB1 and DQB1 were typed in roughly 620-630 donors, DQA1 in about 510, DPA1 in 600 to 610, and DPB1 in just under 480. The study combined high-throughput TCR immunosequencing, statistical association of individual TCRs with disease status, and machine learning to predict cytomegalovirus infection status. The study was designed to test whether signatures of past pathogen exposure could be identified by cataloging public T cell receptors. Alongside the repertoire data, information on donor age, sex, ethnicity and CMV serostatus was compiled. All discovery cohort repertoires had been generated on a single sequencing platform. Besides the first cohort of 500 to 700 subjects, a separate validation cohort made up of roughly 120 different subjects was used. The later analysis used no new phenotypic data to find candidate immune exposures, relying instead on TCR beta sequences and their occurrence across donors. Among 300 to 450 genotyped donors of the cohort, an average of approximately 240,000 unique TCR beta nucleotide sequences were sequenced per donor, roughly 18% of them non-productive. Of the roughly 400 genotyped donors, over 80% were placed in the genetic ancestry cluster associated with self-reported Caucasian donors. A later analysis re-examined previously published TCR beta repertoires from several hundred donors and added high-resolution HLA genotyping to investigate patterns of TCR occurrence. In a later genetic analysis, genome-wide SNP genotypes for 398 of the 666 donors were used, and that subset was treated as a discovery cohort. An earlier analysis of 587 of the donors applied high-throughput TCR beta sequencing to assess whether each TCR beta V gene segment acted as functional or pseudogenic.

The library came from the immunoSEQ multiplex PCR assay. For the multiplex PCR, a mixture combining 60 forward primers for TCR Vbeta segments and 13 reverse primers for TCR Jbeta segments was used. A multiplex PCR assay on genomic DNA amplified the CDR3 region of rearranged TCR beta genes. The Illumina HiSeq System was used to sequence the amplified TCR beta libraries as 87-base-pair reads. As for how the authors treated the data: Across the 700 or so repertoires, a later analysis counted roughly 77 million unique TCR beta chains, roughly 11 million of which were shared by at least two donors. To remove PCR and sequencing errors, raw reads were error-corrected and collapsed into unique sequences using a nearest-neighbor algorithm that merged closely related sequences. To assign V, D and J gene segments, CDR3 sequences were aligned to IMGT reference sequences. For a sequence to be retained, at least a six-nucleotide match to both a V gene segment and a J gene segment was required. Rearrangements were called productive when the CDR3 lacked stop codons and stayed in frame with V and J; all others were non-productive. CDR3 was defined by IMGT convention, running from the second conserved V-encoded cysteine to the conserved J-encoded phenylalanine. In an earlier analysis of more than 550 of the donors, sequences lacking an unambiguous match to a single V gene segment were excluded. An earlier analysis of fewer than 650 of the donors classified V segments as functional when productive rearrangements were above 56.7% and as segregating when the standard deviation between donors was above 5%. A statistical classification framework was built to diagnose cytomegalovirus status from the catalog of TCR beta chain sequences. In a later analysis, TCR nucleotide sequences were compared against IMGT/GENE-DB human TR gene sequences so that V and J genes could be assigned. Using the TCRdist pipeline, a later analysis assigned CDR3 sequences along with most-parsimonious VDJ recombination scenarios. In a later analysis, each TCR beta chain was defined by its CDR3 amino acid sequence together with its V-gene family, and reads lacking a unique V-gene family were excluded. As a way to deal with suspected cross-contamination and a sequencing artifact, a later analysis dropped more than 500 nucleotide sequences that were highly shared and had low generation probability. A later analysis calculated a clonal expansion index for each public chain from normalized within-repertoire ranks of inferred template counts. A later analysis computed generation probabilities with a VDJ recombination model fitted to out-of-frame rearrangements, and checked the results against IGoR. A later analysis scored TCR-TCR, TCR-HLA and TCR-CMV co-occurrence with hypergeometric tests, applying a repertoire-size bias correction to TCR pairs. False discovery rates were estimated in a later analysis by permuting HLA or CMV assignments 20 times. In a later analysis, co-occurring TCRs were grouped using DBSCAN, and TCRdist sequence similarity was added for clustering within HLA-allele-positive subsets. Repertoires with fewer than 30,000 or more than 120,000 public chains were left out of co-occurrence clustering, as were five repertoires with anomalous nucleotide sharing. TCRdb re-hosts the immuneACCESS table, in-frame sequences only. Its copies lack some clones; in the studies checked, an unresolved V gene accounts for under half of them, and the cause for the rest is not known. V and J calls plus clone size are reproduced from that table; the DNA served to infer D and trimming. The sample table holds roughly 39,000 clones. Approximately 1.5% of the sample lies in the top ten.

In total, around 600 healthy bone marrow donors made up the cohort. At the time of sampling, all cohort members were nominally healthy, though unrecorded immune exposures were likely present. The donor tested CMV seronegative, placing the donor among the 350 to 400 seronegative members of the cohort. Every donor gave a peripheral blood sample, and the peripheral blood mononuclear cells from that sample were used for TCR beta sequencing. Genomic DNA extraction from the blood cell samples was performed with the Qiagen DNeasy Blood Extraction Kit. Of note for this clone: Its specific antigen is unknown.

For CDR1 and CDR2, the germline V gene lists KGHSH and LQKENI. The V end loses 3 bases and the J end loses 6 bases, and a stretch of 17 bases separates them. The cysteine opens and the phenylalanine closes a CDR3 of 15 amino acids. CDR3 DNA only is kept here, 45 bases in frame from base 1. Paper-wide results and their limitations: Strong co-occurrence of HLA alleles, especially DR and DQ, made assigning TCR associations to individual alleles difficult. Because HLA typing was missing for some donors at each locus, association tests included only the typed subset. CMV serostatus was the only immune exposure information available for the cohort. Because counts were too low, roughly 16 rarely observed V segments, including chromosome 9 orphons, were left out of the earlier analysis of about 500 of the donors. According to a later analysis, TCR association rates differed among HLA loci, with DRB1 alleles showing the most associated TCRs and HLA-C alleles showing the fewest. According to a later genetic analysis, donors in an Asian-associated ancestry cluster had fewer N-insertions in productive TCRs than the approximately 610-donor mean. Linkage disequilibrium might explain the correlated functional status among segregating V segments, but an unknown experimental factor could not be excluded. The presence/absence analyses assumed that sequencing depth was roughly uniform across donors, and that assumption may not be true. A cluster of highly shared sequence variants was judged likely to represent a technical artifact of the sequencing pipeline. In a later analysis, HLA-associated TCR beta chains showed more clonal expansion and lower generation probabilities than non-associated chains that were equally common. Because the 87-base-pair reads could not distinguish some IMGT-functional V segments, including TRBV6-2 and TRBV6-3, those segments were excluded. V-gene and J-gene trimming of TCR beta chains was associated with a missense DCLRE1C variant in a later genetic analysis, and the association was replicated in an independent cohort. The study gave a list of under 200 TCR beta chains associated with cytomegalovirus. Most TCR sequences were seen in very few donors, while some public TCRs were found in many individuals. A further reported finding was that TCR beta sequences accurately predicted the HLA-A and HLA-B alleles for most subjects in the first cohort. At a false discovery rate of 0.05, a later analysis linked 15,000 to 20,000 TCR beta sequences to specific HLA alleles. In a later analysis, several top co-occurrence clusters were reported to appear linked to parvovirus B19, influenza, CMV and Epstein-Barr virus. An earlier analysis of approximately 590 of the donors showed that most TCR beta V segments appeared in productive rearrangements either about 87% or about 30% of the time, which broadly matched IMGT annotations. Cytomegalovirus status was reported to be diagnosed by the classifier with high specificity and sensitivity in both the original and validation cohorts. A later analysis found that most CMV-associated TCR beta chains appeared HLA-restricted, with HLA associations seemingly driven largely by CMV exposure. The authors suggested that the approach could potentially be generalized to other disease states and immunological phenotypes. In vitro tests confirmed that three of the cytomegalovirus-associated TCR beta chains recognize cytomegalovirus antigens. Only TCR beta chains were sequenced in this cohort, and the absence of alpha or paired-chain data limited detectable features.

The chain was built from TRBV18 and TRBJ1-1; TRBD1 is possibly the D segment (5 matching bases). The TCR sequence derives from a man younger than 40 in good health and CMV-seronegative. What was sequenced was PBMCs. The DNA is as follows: TGTGCCAGCTCACCCAGGGTGGTCAATGACGCTGAAGCTTTCTTT. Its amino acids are CASSPRVVNDAEAFF.